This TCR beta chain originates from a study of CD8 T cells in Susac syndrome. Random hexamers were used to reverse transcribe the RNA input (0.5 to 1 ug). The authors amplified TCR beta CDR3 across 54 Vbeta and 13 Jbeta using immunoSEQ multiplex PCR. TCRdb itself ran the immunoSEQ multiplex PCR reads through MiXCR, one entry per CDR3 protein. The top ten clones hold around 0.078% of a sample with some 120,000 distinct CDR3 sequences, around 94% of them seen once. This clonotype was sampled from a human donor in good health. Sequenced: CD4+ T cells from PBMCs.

Written as DNA, the CDR3 is TGTGCCTTCTACGAGCAGTACTTC. This translates into CAFYEQYF. V gene TRBV30 combines with J gene TRBJ2-7; D unclear. Trimming pared 7 bases from V and 3 bases from J, leaving 1 base between. Germline-derived CDR1 and CDR2 are GTSNPN and SVGIG (reference sequence). The CDR3 has 8 amino acids. The whole variable domain, remainder taken from reference TRBV30 and TRBJ2-7, is SQTIHQWPATLVQPVGSPLSLECTVEGTSNPNLYWYRQAAGRGLQLLFYSVGIGQISSEVPQNLSASRPQDRQFILSSKKLLLSDSGFYLCAFYEQYFGPGTRLTVT.